The 22 T cell receptor beta chains given below trace back to one sample, sequenced in a study of blood T cell repertoires in COVID-19. The table came from immunoSEQ multiplex PCR; TCRdb's copy has only in-frame clones and leaves some out. The data hold about 100,000 clones, with around 91% observed a single time. Sequenced input: peripheral blood. These receptors originate from a man younger than 30 with COVID-19, enrolled during active disease.

This chain links TRBV11-2 with TRBJ2-1; 12 bases align to TRBD2. CDR1 and CDR2 (germline): SGHAT, FQNNGV. The CDR3 has 17 amino acids. J lost 9 bases, V lost 5 bases, and 14 bases had no gene match. This CDR3 reads CASSTAPTSGSTGEQFF. The CDR3 bases are TGTGCCAGCAGCACCGCCCCGACTAGCGGGAGCACGGGTGAGCAGTTCTTC.

The rearrangement joins TRBV28 to TRBJ2-7, with 7 bases aligning to TRBD2. V was pared by 3 bases and J by 1 base, with 12 bases of the junction left unmatched. CDR1 and CDR2 (germline): MDHEN, SYDVKM. CDR3 size: 17 residues. CDR3 sequence: CASSFPPLAAFSYEQYF. In DNA form, the CDR3 reads TGTGCCAGCAGTTTCCCGCCCCTAGCGGCCTTTTCCTACGAGCAGTACTTC.

This chain connects TRBV7-2 to TRBJ2-7, with D possibly being TRBD2 (6 bases). The V end was cut by 6 bases, the J end by 7 bases, with 19 bases between. Per germline, CDR1 SGHTA and CDR2 FQGNSA. The CDR3 runs to 14 residues. The CDR3 sequence is CASSIPQGLAEQYF. Written as DNA, the CDR3 is TGTGCCAGCAGTATACCGCAGGGACTGGCGGAGCAGTACTTC.

Notes on this clone: This same CDR3 is encoded by further DNA sequences in the sample. The chain employs TRBV29-1 and TRBJ1-1; D is possibly TRBD1 (6 bases). V lost 2 bases to trimming and J lost 1 base, with 8 bases between them. The CDR3 runs to 13 residues. Germline lookup yields CDR1 SQVTM and CDR2 ANQGSEA. CDR3 in amino acids: CSVERGGNTEAFF. CDR3 nucleotides: TGCAGCGTTGAAAGAGGGGGGAACACTGAAGCTTTCTTT.

The chain couples TRBV7-7 to TRBJ2-2, with a weak D call TRBD1 (6 bases). Germline CDR1 and CDR2: SSHAT and FNYEAQ (reference sequence). The CDR3 runs to 15 residues. Trimming took 2 bases from V and 0 from J, leaving 7 bases between them. The CDR3 is CASSLRQANTGELFF. In DNA form, the CDR3 reads TGTGCCAGCAGCTTAAGACAGGCGAACACCGGGGAGCTGTTTTTT. Combining the CDR3 with reference TRBV7-7 and TRBJ2-2 gives the whole variable domain GAGVSQSPRYKVTKRGQDVTLRCDPISSHATLYWYQQALGQGPEFLTYFNYEAQPDKSGLPSDRFSAERPEGSISTLTIQRTEQRDSAMYRCASSLRQANTGELFFGEGSRLTVL.

This sequence joins TRBV27 and TRBJ2-7; 8 nucleotides align to TRBD2. Trimming cost V 5 bases and J 6 bases; bases outside gene matches: 15. There are 16 residues in the CDR3. Germline V gene sequence: CDR1 MNHEY, CDR2 SMNVEV (reference sequence). CDR3 residues: CASSPPGGGQVSEQYF. The DNA for the CDR3 is TGTGCCAGCAGTCCCCCCGGGGGGGGGCAAGTATCCGAGCAGTACTTC.

CDR3 region: CASSLAGLARNTDTQYF. The CDR3, as DNA: TGTGCCAGCAGCTTGGCGGGACTAGCGAGAAACACAGATACGCAGTATTTT. The chain employs TRBV7-2 and TRBJ2-3; 10 bases map to TRBD2. V was clipped by 3 bases and J by 2 bases; unmatched bases: 8. Germline CDR1 and CDR2: SGHTA and FQGNSA. This CDR3 region has 17 residues.

The sample holds one count of this clone. This chain connects TRBV24-1 to TRBJ2-7; 8 bases are a match to TRBD1. V lost 5 bases to trimming and J lost 3 bases; unmatched junction nucleotides: 14. The germline V gene has CDR1 KGHDR and CDR2 SFDVKD. The CDR3 spans 17 residues. CDR3 sequence: CATSAPSPGTGLYEQYF. The CDR3 bases are TGTGCCACCAGTGCCCCATCCCCCGGGACAGGCCTCTACGAGCAGTACTTC.

This chain joins TRBV27 and TRBJ2-7, with TRBD2 as a possible D gene (5 bases). CDR1 and CDR2 (germline): MNHEY, SMNVEV (reference sequence). The V gene lost 8 bases and the J gene lost 4 bases, with 9 bases spanning the gap. This CDR3 comprises 11 residues. CDR3 coding DNA: TGTGCCAGCCAACGGGGTTACGAGCAGTACTTC. Translated: CASQRGYEQYF.

This clone appeared a few times. The chain carries TRBV9 and TRBJ1-3; TRBD1 matches 9 bases. CDR3 size: 15 residues. In germline, CDR1 is SGDLS, CDR2 YYNGEE. V gave up 3 bases and J gave up 8 bases; unmatched junction bases: 9. The CDR3 region is CASSAGTGIGYTIYF. CDR3 in DNA: TGTGCCAGCAGCGCTGGGACAGGGATCGGGTACACCATATATTTT.

The chain uses TRBV6-6 and TRBJ1-6; D may be TRBD1 (6 bases). The CDR3 runs to 11 residues. With 8 bases removed from V and 12 bases from J, the gap between germline ends came to 11 bases. Germline CDR1 reads MNHNY; CDR2 reads SVGAGI (reference sequence). CDR3 in amino acids: CASGEGGPLHF. The CDR3 DNA reads TGTGCCAGCGGCGAAGGGGGACCCCTCCACTTT.

The genes are TRBV9 and TRBJ1-2; 7 bases fit TRBD1. CDR1 SGDLS and CDR2 YYNGEE come from the germline V gene. V lost 0 bases and J lost 5; bases outside the gene matches: 10. The CDR3 is 16 amino acids. The CDR3 nucleotides read TGTGCCAGCAGCGTAGCTACAGGGGCGCCTTGGTATGGCTACACCTTC. Translated, it gives CASSVATGAPWYGYTF.

The chain recombines TRBV27 with TRBJ2-7; 10 nucleotides line up with TRBD2. From germline, CDR1 is MNHEY and CDR2 SMNVEV (reference sequence). V was clipped by 6 bases and J by 9 bases; unmatched bases: 8. This CDR3 has 13 amino acids. The CDR3 region is CASSSSGSTGQYF. The DNA of the CDR3 is TGTGCCAGCAGCTCTAGCGGGAGTACGGGGCAGTACTTC.

The chain carries TRBV9 and TRBJ2-7; tentatively, D is TRBD1 (6 bases). This CDR3 has 14 amino acids. The germline V gene has CDR1 SGDLS and CDR2 YYNGEE. The V and J ends lost 4 bases and 2 bases respectively, with 13 bases between them. CDR3 sequence reads: CASSPRDITYEQYF. The CDR3 nucleotides read TGTGCCAGCAGCCCTCGGGACATAACCTACGAGCAGTACTTC.

CDR3 region: CASSWIYRVGQPQHF. Written as DNA, the CDR3 is TGTGCCAGCAGTTGGATCTACAGGGTAGGACAGCCCCAGCATTTT. The V and J genes are TRBV6-5 and TRBJ1-5, with TRBD1 as a possible D gene (6 bases). V lost 4 bases and J lost 7, with 17 bases in between. Germline-derived CDR1 and CDR2 are MNHEY and SVGAGI. The CDR3 consists of 15 residues.

Worth noting for this clone: A junction end diverges from the germline sequence, so it may reflect a read error. J is TRBJ2-5 and V is TRBV24-1; 12 bases match TRBD1. The CDR3 is 16 amino acids. The germline gives CDR1 KGHDR, CDR2 SFDVKD. The CDR3 sequence: CATSALGTGGAETQYF. CDR3 sequence (DNA): TGTGCCACCAGTGCTTTGGGGACAGGGGGCGCGGAGACCCAGTACTTC.

The V and J genes are TRBV28 and TRBJ1-1; D not resolved. CDR1 is MDHEN and CDR2 is SYDVKM in the germline V gene. The CDR3 covers 14 residues. Trimming stripped 1 base from V and 11 bases from J, with 17 bases between. The DNA of the CDR3 is TGTGCCAGCAGTTTATACTACATCAACCTTGGGGCTTTCTTT. It codes for CASSLYYINLGAFF.

This clone was counted a few times. The chain joins TRBV6-4 to TRBJ2-3; 10 nucleotides align to TRBD1. Germline values: CDR1 MRHNA, CDR2 SNTAGT. Unmatched junction bases numbered 6, after V lost 2 bases and J lost 1 base. This CDR3 spans 17 amino acids. The CDR3 DNA reads as TGTGCCAGCAGTGACGCGGCCGGGACAGGGGGCACAGATACGCAGTATTTT. Residues: CASSDAAGTGGTDTQYF.

The chain couples TRBV30 to TRBJ2-2, with 9 bases that match TRBD1. J lost 5 bases, V lost 6 bases, and 10 bases had no gene match. The CDR3 has 15 residues. Germline V gene data show CDR1 as GTSNPN and CDR2 as SVGIG (reference sequence). The CDR3 sequence: CACQLQGARTGELFF. The CDR3 coding sequence is TGTGCCTGTCAACTACAGGGGGCCAGAACCGGGGAGCTGTTTTTT.

The gene calls are TRBV5-1 and TRBJ2-2, with D possibly matching TRBD2 (5 bases). CDR3 size: 15 residues. Germline assignment: CDR1 SGHRS and CDR2 YFSETQ. V lost 0 bases and J 0 bases, leaving 6 bases between the germline ends. CDR3 coding DNA: TGCGCCAGCAGCTTGGAACTAGCGAACACCGGGGAGCTGTTTTTT. Protein sequence: CASSLELANTGELFF.

This chain uses TRBV6-5 with TRBJ2-3; no reliable D call. Trimming pared 2 bases from V and 0 bases from J, leaving 9 bases between. The CDR3 covers 15 residues. Germline V gives CDR1 MNHEY, CDR2 SVGAGI. CDR3 DNA: TGTGCCAGCAGTTACAACGGAGTTAGCACAGATACGCAGTATTTT. The encoded protein is CASSYNGVSTDTQYF.

This clone has just one count. The chain joins TRBV4-1 to TRBJ2-7; the D gene is possibly TRBD2 (5 bases). Trimming removed 0 bases from V and 2 bases from J, with 14 bases in between. The CDR3 has 16 residues. Germline CDR1 MGHRA, CDR2 YSYEKL. The CDR3 sequence is CASSQDSRGIAYEQYF. CDR3 sequence (DNA): TGCGCCAGCAGCCAAGACTCTAGAGGGATTGCCTACGAGCAGTACTTC.